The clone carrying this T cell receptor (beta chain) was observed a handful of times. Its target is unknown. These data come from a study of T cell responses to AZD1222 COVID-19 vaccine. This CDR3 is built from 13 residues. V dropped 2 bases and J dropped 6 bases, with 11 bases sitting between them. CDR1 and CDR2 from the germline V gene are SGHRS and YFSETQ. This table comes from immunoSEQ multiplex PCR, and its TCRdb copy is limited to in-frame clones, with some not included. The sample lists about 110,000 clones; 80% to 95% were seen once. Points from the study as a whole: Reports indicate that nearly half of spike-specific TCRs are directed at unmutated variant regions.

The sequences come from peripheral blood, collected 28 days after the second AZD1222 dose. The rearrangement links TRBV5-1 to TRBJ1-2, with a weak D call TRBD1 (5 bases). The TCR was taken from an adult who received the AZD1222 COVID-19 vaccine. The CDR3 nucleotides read TGCGCCAGCAGCTTCTCAGGGTGGGATGGCTACACCTTC. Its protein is CASSFSGWDGYTF.